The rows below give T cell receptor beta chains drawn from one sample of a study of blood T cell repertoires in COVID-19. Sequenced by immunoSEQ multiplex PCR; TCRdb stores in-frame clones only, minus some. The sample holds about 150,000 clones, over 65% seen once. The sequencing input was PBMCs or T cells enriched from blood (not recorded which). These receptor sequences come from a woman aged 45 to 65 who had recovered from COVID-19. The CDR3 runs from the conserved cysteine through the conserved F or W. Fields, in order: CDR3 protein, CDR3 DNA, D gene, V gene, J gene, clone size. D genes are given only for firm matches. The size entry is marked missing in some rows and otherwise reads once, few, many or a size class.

CDR3: CASSPRAGANTGELFF
DNA: TGTGCCAGCAGCCCCCGGGCAGGGGCTAACACCGGGGAGCTGTTTTTT
D: NA
V: TRBV7-9
J: TRBJ2-2
size: NA

CDR3: CASTDRAGNTIYF
DNA: TGCGCCAGCACCGACAGGGCTGGAAACACCATATATTTT
D: TRBD1
V: TRBV5-1
J: TRBJ1-3
size: few

CDR3: CAISSGTGGEEDTQYF
DNA: TGTGCCATCAGCTCCGGGACAGGAGGGGAAGAAGATACGCAGTATTTT
D: TRBD1
V: TRBV10-3
J: TRBJ2-3
size: NA

CDR3: CASSLAGANTGELFF
DNA: TGTGCCAGCAGTCTAGCGGGGGCGAACACCGGGGAGCTGTTTTTT
D: TRBD2
V: TRBV6-5
J: TRBJ2-2
size: NA

CDR3: CASSQTSGSTDTQYF
DNA: TGCGCCAGCAGCCAAACTAGCGGTAGCACAGATACGCAGTATTTT
D: TRBD2
V: TRBV4-1
J: TRBJ2-3
size: NA

CDR3: CASSHRETQYF
DNA: TGTGCCAGCAGTCACAGGGAGACCCAGTACTTC
D: NA
V: TRBV11-2
J: TRBJ2-5
size: NA

CDR3: CASTLGASYEQYF
DNA: TGCGCCAGCACCCTTGGTGCCAGCTACGAGCAGTACTTC
D: NA
V: TRBV5-1
J: TRBJ2-7
size: NA

CDR3: CASSLYQGPSGNIQYF
DNA: TGTGCCAGCAGCTTATATCAGGGGCCGTCGGGAAACATTCAGTACTTC
D: NA
V: TRBV13
J: TRBJ2-4
size: NA

CDR3: CASSAHGLAGEGIQYF
DNA: TGTGCCAGTAGTGCCCACGGGCTAGCGGGCGAGGGCATTCAGTACTTC
D: TRBD2
V: TRBV19
J: TRBJ2-4
size: NA

CDR3: CASTPGQHNYGYTF
DNA: TGTGCCAGTACCCCAGGACAGCACAACTATGGCTACACCTTC
D: NA
V: TRBV19
J: TRBJ1-2
size: NA

CDR3: CASSVAEGTGNEAKNIQYF
DNA: TGTGCCAGCAGCGTAGCTGAGGGAACAGGGAATGAAGCCAAAAACATTCAGTACTTC
D: NA
V: TRBV9
J: TRBJ2-4
size: few

CDR3: CASSIYGTGRPGEAFF
DNA: TGTGCCAGTAGTATTTATGGGACAGGGAGACCCGGTGAAGCTTTCTTT
D: TRBD1
V: TRBV19
J: TRBJ1-1
size: NA

CDR3: CASSPTWGRRDSGNTIYF
DNA: TGCGCCAGCAGCCCGACCTGGGGCAGGAGGGACTCTGGAAACACCATATATTTT
D: NA
V: TRBV5-1
J: TRBJ1-3
size: NA

CDR3: CASSFRGGGNSPLHF
DNA: TGTGCCAGCAGCTTTCGCGGGGGGGGAAATTCACCCCTCCACTTT
D: NA
V: TRBV7-2
J: TRBJ1-6
size: NA

CDR3: CASKLDRGGTEAFF
DNA: TGTGCCAGTAAATTAGACAGGGGCGGCACTGAAGCTTTCTTT
D: TRBD1
V: TRBV19
J: TRBJ1-1
size: NA

CDR3: CASVQTGTGGSPLHF
DNA: TGTGCCAGCGTACAAACCGGGACAGGGGGTTCACCCCTCCACTTT
D: TRBD1
V: TRBV6-5
J: TRBJ1-6
size: NA

CDR3: CASSLSAASSVNSPLHF
DNA: TGTGCCAGCAGCTTAAGCGCCGCCAGCTCAGTTAATTCACCCCTCCACTTT
D: NA
V: TRBV7-9
J: TRBJ1-6
size: NA

CDR3: CASTYSRITDTQYF
DNA: TGTGCCAGCACCTATAGCCGGATCACAGATACGCAGTATTTT
D: NA
V: TRBV6-5
J: TRBJ2-3
size: NA

CDR3: CASSYDREGDSPLHF
DNA: TGTGCCAGCAGTTACGACAGGGAAGGCGATTCACCCCTCCACTTT
D: TRBD1
V: TRBV6-5
J: TRBJ1-6
size: NA

CDR3: CASSQAGVGKLFF
DNA: TGTGCCAGCAGCCAGGCAGGGGTCGGAAAACTGTTTTTT
D: NA
V: TRBV3-1/TRBV3-2
J: TRBJ1-4
size: NA

CDR3: CASSEYLLQYF
DNA: TGTGCCAGCAGTGAATACCTCCTACAGTACTTC
D: NA
V: TRBV2
J: TRBJ2-7
size: NA

CDR3: CASSPQLSRNSPLHF
DNA: TGTGCCAGCAGCCCCCAATTGAGCAGGAATTCACCCCTCCACTTT
D: NA
V: TRBV7-6
J: TRBJ1-6
size: NA

CDR3: CAWTGDSYTGELFF
DNA: TGTGCCTGGACGGGGGACAGTTATACCGGGGAGCTGTTTTTT
D: NA
V: TRBV30
J: TRBJ2-2
size: many

CDR3: CASSLGGQGNTGELFF
DNA: TGTGCCAGCAGCTTGGGGGGACAGGGGAACACCGGGGAGCTGTTTTTT
D: TRBD1
V: TRBV7-2
J: TRBJ2-2
size: few

CDR3: CASSKTTTHQPQHF
DNA: TGTGCCAGCAGCAAGACAACCACCCATCAGCCCCAGCATTTT
D: NA
V: TRBV5-6
J: TRBJ1-5
size: once

CDR3: CASSKRGGTEAFF
DNA: TGTGCCAGCAGTAAGAGGGGGGGCACTGAAGCTTTCTTT
D: NA
V: TRBV6-5
J: TRBJ1-1
size: NA

CDR3: CASSLGAGRQPQHF
DNA: TGTGCCAGCAGCTTGGGGGCAGGGCGTCAGCCCCAGCATTTT
D: NA
V: TRBV5-6
J: TRBJ1-5
size: NA

CDR3: CASSDRQGGIWAEAFF
DNA: TGTGCCAGCAGTGACAGACAGGGGGGAATTTGGGCTGAAGCTTTCTTT
D: TRBD1
V: TRBV28
J: TRBJ1-1
size: NA

CDR3: CASSPGQGALVSPLHF
DNA: TGTGCCAGCTCACCGGGACAGGGGGCTTTGGTTTCACCCCTCCACTTT
D: TRBD1
V: TRBV18
J: TRBJ1-6
size: NA

CDR3: CASSLRSGGPYEQYF
DNA: TGTGCCAGCAGTCTCCGAAGCGGGGGGCCCTACGAGCAGTACTTC
D: TRBD2
V: TRBV27
J: TRBJ2-7
size: once

CDR3: CAINPTGGTEAFF
DNA: TGTGCCATCAACCCGACAGGGGGCACTGAAGCTTTCTTT
D: TRBD1
V: TRBV10-3
J: TRBJ1-1
size: once

CDR3: CASSYGLNNEQFF
DNA: TGTGCCAGCAGTTACGGACTAAACAATGAGCAGTTCTTC
D: NA
V: TRBV12-3/TRBV12-4
J: TRBJ2-1
size: few

CDR3: CASCDRGISPLHF
DNA: TGTGCCAGCTGTGACAGGGGTATTTCACCCCTCCACTTT
D: TRBD1
V: TRBV25-1
J: TRBJ1-6
size: NA

CDR3: CASTSLHSNEQFF
DNA: TGTGCCAGCACCAGCCTACACAGCAATGAGCAGTTCTTC
D: NA
V: TRBV14
J: TRBJ2-1
size: NA